These 26 T cell receptor beta chains share one sample of origin, sequenced in a study of beta chain features in type 1 diabetes. The entirety of the isolated RNA underwent reverse transcription, so expressed TCRB transcripts were sequenced. Here immunoSEQ multiplex PCR was the method, and the copy in TCRdb shows in-frame clones only, minus some. Here the sample spans hundreds of thousands of clones, 10% to 15% being singletons. The source material was naive CD4+ T cells from blood. The receptors shown here come from a young man in good health.

The rearrangement joins TRBV15 to TRBJ1-4, with no clear D. The germline V gene encodes CDR1 LNHNV and CDR2 YYDKDF (reference sequence). This CDR3 has 15 amino acids. V lost 4 bases to trimming and J lost 8 bases, with 17 bases between them. As DNA, the CDR3 is TGTGCCACCAGCAACACGGGAGCCCCCGTGGAAAAACTGTTTTTT. This gives the protein CATSNTGAPVEKLFF.

The chain couples TRBV28 to TRBJ1-5; TRBD1 agrees at 9 bases. From germline, CDR1 is MDHEN and CDR2 SYDVKM. The junction had 17 bases not matched to a gene; V was cut back by 7 bases and J by 10 bases. This CDR3 region has 16 residues. The DNA for the CDR3 is TGTGCCAGCAACAGCCCAGCCGGACAGGGGATTGGACCCCAGCATTTT. This encodes CASNSPAGQGIGPQHF. Using reference TRBV28 and TRBJ1-5 for the parts outside the CDR3, the full variable domain is DVKVTQSSRYLVKRTGEKVFLECVQDMDHENMFWYRQDPGLGLRLIYFSYDVKMKEKGDIPEGYSVSREKKERFSLILESASTNQTSMYLCASNSPAGQGIGPQHFGDGTRLSIL.

The chain recombines TRBV6-5 with TRBJ2-1, with 8 bases identical to TRBD2. Losses at the gene ends were 6 bases for V and 2 bases for J; bases not matched to a gene: 6. The germline CDR1 and CDR2 sequences are MNHEY and SVGAGI. CDR3 length equals 15 residues. The CDR3 reads CASRRPAGAYNEQFF. DNA of the CDR3: TGTGCCAGCAGGCGCCCAGCGGGGGCCTACAATGAGCAGTTCTTC.

This clone was counted a few times. DNA for the CDR3: TGTGCCAGCAGCTTGAGCTGGTACCAAGAGACCCAGTACTTC. It translates to CASSLSWYQETQYF. The chain joins TRBV5-8 to TRBJ2-5, with D uncertain. Germline assignment: CDR1 SGHTS and CDR2 YDEGEE. The CDR3 is 14 residues long. Trimming pared 1 base from V and 0 bases from J, leaving 7 bases between.

This clone was counted between two and nine times. The rearrangement joins TRBV4-2 to TRBJ1-2; a possible D gene is TRBD1 (6 bases). V was clipped by 1 base and J by 4 bases, with 10 bases between them. Looked up from germline, CDR1 is LGHNA and CDR2 is YNFKEQ. This CDR3 region has 14 residues. CDR3 loop: CASSQGRDIYGYTF. As DNA, the CDR3 is TGTGCCAGCAGCCAAGGCCGGGACATCTATGGCTACACCTTC.

This chain links TRBV5-1 with TRBJ2-1, with TRBD2 matching 9 bases. This CDR3 contains 15 residues. The germline gives CDR1 SGHRS, CDR2 YFSETQ. With 1 base clipped from V and 7 bases from J, the junction kept 6 bases outside the gene matches. The CDR3 reads CASSLRSGGLNEQFF. In DNA form, the CDR3 reads TGCGCCAGCAGCTTGCGTAGCGGGGGTTTGAATGAGCAGTTCTTC. The whole variable domain, remainder taken from reference TRBV5-1 and TRBJ2-1, is KAGVTQTPRYLIKTRGQQVTLSCSPISGHRSVSWYQQTPGQGLQFLFEYFSETQRNKGNFPGRFSGRQFSNSRSEMNVSTLELGDSALYLCASSLRSGGLNEQFFGPGTRLTVL.

This clone was observed a handful of times. The V and J genes are TRBV18 and TRBJ2-1, with 9 bases aligning to TRBD1. Germline CDR1 and CDR2: KGHSH and LQKENI. Losses at the gene ends were 8 bases for V and 9 bases for J; bases not matched to a gene: 8. The CDR3 covers 13 residues. In DNA, the CDR3 is TGTGCCAGCGGACAGGGGCGGACCGGTGAGCAGTTCTTC. Encoded protein: CASGQGRTGEQFF.

This clone was seen a few times. The V call is TRBV7-2, the J call TRBJ2-7, with TRBD1 identical over 12 bases. V shed 5 bases, J shed 4 bases, and the junction held 6 bases outside the gene matches. The CDR3 is 15 amino acids. Germline V gene sequence: CDR1 SGHTA, CDR2 FQGNSA. The CDR3 DNA reads as TGTGCCAGCAGCCAGGGACAGGGGGCAAGGTACGAGCAGTACTTC. Protein sequence: CASSQGQGARYEQYF.

This clone was detected only a few times. V is TRBV29-1 and J is TRBJ2-3; D is unresolved. Germline assignment: CDR1 SQVTM and CDR2 ANQGSEA. This CDR3 has 13 residues. V dropped 7 bases and J dropped 4 bases, with 15 bases sitting between them. The CDR3 is CSAARPGPDTQYF. The CDR3 nucleotides are TGCAGCGCGGCTAGACCCGGTCCAGATACGCAGTATTTT.

This clone was counted only a few times. Other DNA sequences of this sample code for an identical CDR3. The chain joins TRBV28 to TRBJ1-2; unclear D gene. The CDR3 sequence is 10 residues long. Germline CDR1 reads MDHEN; CDR2 reads SYDVKM. Here the CDR3 DNA reads TGTGGTACATCGAACTATGGCTACACCTTC. It translates to CGTSNYGYTF.

The chain recombines TRBV6-1 with TRBJ2-5, with 10 bases identical to TRBD1. Trimming cost V 5 bases and J 4 bases; bases outside gene matches: 4. This CDR3 region has 14 residues. Germline V gives CDR1 MNHNS, CDR2 SASEGT. The CDR3 is CASSRGQGLETQYF. Here the CDR3 DNA reads TGTGCCAGCAGTCGGGGACAGGGGTTAGAGACCCAGTACTTC.

This sequence joins TRBV28 and TRBJ2-3; no clear D. With 6 bases removed from V and 0 bases from J, the gap between germline ends came to 16 bases. Germline CDR1 MDHEN, CDR2 SYDVKM. The CDR3 covers 16 residues. The CDR3 sequence is CASSTLIPTSTDTQYF. CDR3 in DNA: TGTGCCAGCAGCACTCTCATCCCTACTAGCACAGATACGCAGTATTTT.

This clone was counted a few times. CDR3 loop: CASTIAGHSSYNEQFF. Written as DNA, the CDR3 is TGTGCCAGCACTATAGCGGGCCACAGCTCCTACAATGAGCAGTTCTTC. The chain links TRBV25-1 to TRBJ2-1; 7 positions agree with TRBD2. The germline V gene encodes CDR1 MGHDK and CDR2 SYGVNS. The CDR3 contains 16 residues. Trimming took 7 bases from V and 0 from J; bases not matched to a gene: 9.

This clone turned up a few times. The CDR3 region has the DNA TGTGCCAGTAGAAGGTTTGGATGGAGCACAAATGAAAAACTGTTTTTT. This encodes CASRRFGWSTNEKLFF. V gene TRBV19 combines with J gene TRBJ1-4; D not resolved. Germline V gene lookup returns CDR1 LNHDA and CDR2 SQIVND (reference sequence). Between the trimmed V and J ends, which lost 6 bases and 5 bases, there was a span of 19 bases. CDR3 size: 16 residues.

This chain joins TRBV15 and TRBJ2-7, with 9 bases identical to TRBD1. The CDR3 loop spans 14 amino acids. Germline V gene lookup returns CDR1 LNHNV and CDR2 YYDKDF (reference sequence). V trimming: 0 bases; J trimming: 5 bases; junction bases outside the gene matches: 2. Here the CDR3 DNA reads TGTGCCACCAGCAGAGACGACAGGGGGGACGAGCAGTACTTC. This translates into CATSRDDRGDEQYF.

This clone turned up a few times. This chain joins TRBV6-4 and TRBJ2-1; D uncertain. Between the trimmed V and J ends, which lost 4 bases and 2 bases, there was a span of 6 bases. Germline V gene lookup returns CDR1 MRHNA and CDR2 SNTAGT. This CDR3 has 13 amino acids. CDR3 in amino acids: CASSVDAYNEQFF. The CDR3 DNA follows: TGTGCCAGCAGTGTAGATGCCTACAATGAGCAGTTCTTC.

This clone was counted a few times. The rearrangement links TRBV30 to TRBJ1-2, with TRBD1 matching over 8 bases. J lost 3 bases, V lost 4 bases, and 1 base had no gene match. This CDR3 is built from 12 residues. Germline V gene sequence: CDR1 GTSNPN, CDR2 SVGIG (reference sequence). CDR3 nucleotides: TGTGCCTGGACAGGGGGCCACTATGGCTACACCTTC. It encodes CAWTGGHYGYTF.

The table lists this clone with a few counts. The rearrangement links TRBV7-2 to TRBJ2-7; D might be TRBD1 (5 bases). Per germline, CDR1 SGHTA and CDR2 FQGNSA. V lost 3 bases, J lost 2 bases, and 8 bases lay in between. The CDR3 spans 13 residues. CDR3 in amino acids: CASSFGHTYEQYF. As DNA, the CDR3 is TGTGCCAGCAGCTTCGGACACACCTACGAGCAGTACTTC. The full variable domain, with the rest looked up from reference TRBV7-2 and TRBJ2-7, is GAGVSQSPSNKVTEKGKDVELRCDPISGHTALYWYRQSLGQGLEFLIYFQGNSAPDKSGLPSDRFSAERTGGSVSTLTIQRTQQEDSAVYLCASSFGHTYEQYFGPGTRLTVT.

The V call is TRBV30, the J call TRBJ1-2; 7 bases fit TRBD1. The CDR3 consists of 13 residues. V lost 2 bases and J lost 7; bases outside the gene matches: 7. The germline gives CDR1 GTSNPN, CDR2 SVGIG (reference sequence). CDR3 residues: CAWSWDSAGGYTF. CDR3 coding DNA: TGTGCCTGGAGTTGGGACAGCGCGGGTGGCTACACCTTC.

V and J are TRBV11-2 and TRBJ1-2; D might be TRBD1 (6 bases). The length of the CDR3 is 13 residues. From germline, CDR1 is SGHAT and CDR2 FQNNGV. V lost 3 bases, J lost 4 bases, and 9 bases lay in between. CDR3: CASSLDSFYGYTF. For the CDR3, the DNA is TGTGCCAGCAGCTTGGACAGCTTCTATGGCTACACCTTC.

The V and J genes are TRBV4-2 and TRBJ2-7; 9 positions match TRBD1. The germline V gene encodes CDR1 LGHNA and CDR2 YNFKEQ. The CDR3 sequence is 16 residues long. V gave up 2 bases and J gave up 5 bases; unmatched junction bases: 10. The CDR3: CASSQLRGDRENEQYF. As DNA, the CDR3 is TGTGCCAGCAGCCAACTTAGGGGGGACAGGGAAAACGAGCAGTACTTC.

This clone was counted only a few times. The chain carries TRBV27 and TRBJ1-1; the D gene is possibly TRBD1 (6 bases). This CDR3 is 14 amino acids long. Germline V gives CDR1 MNHEY, CDR2 SMNVEV (reference sequence). Between the trimmed V and J ends, which lost 5 bases and 3 bases, there was a span of 13 bases. CDR3 sequence reads: CASSIRGRYTEAFF. The CDR3 bases are TGTGCCAGCAGTATCAGGGGACGTTACACTGAAGCTTTCTTT.

As for this clone: The same CDR3 is also encoded by other DNA sequences in this sample. The chain couples TRBV18 to TRBJ2-2, with a weak D call TRBD1 (5 bases). V dropped 6 bases and J dropped 3 bases, with 11 bases sitting between them. The CDR3 extends over 14 amino acids. Per germline, CDR1 KGHSH and CDR2 LQKENI. The CDR3: CASSPGRDTGELFF. The CDR3 DNA is TGTGCCAGCTCGCCGGGCAGGGACACCGGGGAGCTGTTTTTT.

This clone was counted only a few times. This sequence joins TRBV5-1 and TRBJ1-1; 7 positions agree with TRBD1. The CDR3 is 15 residues long. Trimming removed 4 bases from V and 0 bases from J; junction bases left unmatched: 6. CDR1 and CDR2 from the germline V gene are SGHRS and YFSETQ. The CDR3 nucleotides read TGCGCCAGCAGCCCTGGGGGACAGATGAACACTGAAGCTTTCTTT. This translates into CASSPGGQMNTEAFF.

A few counts support this clone. J is TRBJ2-5 and V is TRBV18; D perhaps matches TRBD2 (5 bases). The tail of the sequence fits TRBJ2-7 better, so the J call may be wrong. The CDR3 length is 14 residues. Germline V lookup: CDR1 KGHSH, CDR2 LQKENI. The CDR3 nucleotides read TGTGCCAGCTTACGGACTGCGAGCTCCTACGAGCAGTACTTC. It codes for CASLRTASSYEQYF.

This clone was detected only a few times. The CDR3 DNA follows: TGTGCCAGCCTGACAGACAATGAGCAGTTCTTC. Protein product: CASLTDNEQFF. This chain connects TRBV28 to TRBJ2-1; tentatively, D is TRBD1 (5 bases). CDR3 length equals 11 residues. The V gene lost 8 bases and the J gene lost 5 bases, with 7 bases spanning the gap. CDR1 is MDHEN and CDR2 is SYDVKM in the germline V gene.